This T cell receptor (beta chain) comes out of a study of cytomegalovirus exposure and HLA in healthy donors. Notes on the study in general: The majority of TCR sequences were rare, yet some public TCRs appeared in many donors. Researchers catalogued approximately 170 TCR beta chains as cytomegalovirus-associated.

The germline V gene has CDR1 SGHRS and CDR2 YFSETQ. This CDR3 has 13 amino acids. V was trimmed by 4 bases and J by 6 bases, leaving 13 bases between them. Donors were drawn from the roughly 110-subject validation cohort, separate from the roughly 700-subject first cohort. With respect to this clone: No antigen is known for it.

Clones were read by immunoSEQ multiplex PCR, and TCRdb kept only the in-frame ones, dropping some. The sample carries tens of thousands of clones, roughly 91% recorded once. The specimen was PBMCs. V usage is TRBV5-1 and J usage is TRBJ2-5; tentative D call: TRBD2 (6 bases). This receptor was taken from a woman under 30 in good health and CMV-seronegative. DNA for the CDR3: TGCGCCAGCAGCGGTAGCGGTGCTAAGACCCAGTACTTC. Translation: CASSGSGAKTQYF.